These 16 T cell receptor beta chains share one sample of origin, sequenced in a study of shared clonotypes between healthy human individuals. The protocol was immunoSEQ multiplex PCR, while the TCRdb copy is restricted to in-frame clones and leaves out a portion. Among about 450,000 clones listed, 70% to 80% were seen once. What was sequenced was PBMCs. These TCRs come from a woman in her 40s in good health. Some clones in this sample may be carry-over from other donors' samples.

This chain uses TRBV6-1 with TRBJ1-4; no clear D. In germline, CDR1 is MNHNS, CDR2 SASEGT. V lost 0 bases and J 1 base, leaving 12 bases between the germline ends. This CDR3 spans 17 amino acids. In nucleotides, the CDR3 is TGTGCCAGCAGTGAAGCATTTATTCGGAGAACTAATGAAAAACTGTTTTTT. Translation gives CASSEAFIRRTNEKLFF.

The chain links TRBV4-1 to TRBJ2-1; D not certain. The CDR3 runs to 13 residues. Germline V gene data show CDR1 as MGHRA and CDR2 as YSYEKL. The V end lost 1 base, the J end lost 9 bases, and 10 bases lay between the germline ends. Written as DNA, the CDR3 is TGCGCCAGCAGCCAAGTAACAGTCGGTGAGCAGTTCTTC. Protein: CASSQVTVGEQFF.

This chain connects TRBV2 to TRBJ2-7, with 9 bases identical to TRBD1. The CDR3 is 13 amino acids. Germline lookup yields CDR1 SNHLY and CDR2 FYNNEI. The ends lost 6 bases at V and 6 bases at J; junction bases unmatched: 6. DNA for the CDR3: TGTGCCAGCAGCCGGGACAGGGAGGGCGAGCAGTACTTC. This sequence encodes CASSRDREGEQYF.

The CDR3, as DNA: TGTGCCAGCAGCCCAGGGCCAGTCGACTATGGCTACACCTTC. This codes for CASSPGPVDYGYTF. V and J are TRBV7-9 and TRBJ1-2, with D tentatively TRBD1 (5 bases). The CDR3 sequence is 14 residues long. CDR1 and CDR2 from the germline V gene are SEHNR and FQNEAQ (reference sequence). V lost 5 bases and J 3 bases, leaving 13 bases between the germline ends. The whole variable domain, filled in from reference TRBV7-9 and TRBJ1-2, reads DTGVSQNPRHKITKRGQNVTFRCDPISEHNRLYWYRQTLGQGPEFLTYFQNEAQLEKSRLLSDRFSAERPKGSFSTLEIQRTEQGDSAMYLCASSPGPVDYGYTFGSGTRLTVV.

The V gene is TRBV29-1, the J gene TRBJ1-1, with D uncertain. This CDR3 is built from 13 residues. Germline lookup yields CDR1 SQVTM and CDR2 ANQGSEA. Trimming removed 7 bases from V and 2 bases from J, with 14 bases in between. CDR3 sequence: CSGNWAGNTEAFF. DNA of the CDR3: TGCAGCGGGAATTGGGCAGGTAACACTGAAGCTTTCTTT. Full variable domain (missing parts from reference TRBV29-1 and TRBJ1-1): SAVISQKPSRDICQRGTSLTIQCQVDSQVTMMFWYRQQPGQSLTLIATANQGSEATYESGFVIDKFPISRPNLTFSTLTVSNMSPEDSSIYLCSGNWAGNTEAFFGQGTRLTVV.

Ten or more counts support this clone. The chain uses TRBV28 and TRBJ1-5; unclear D gene. Germline CDR1 and CDR2: MDHEN and SYDVKM. This CDR3 comprises 16 residues. The V and J ends lost 2 bases and 0 bases respectively, with 11 bases between them. CDR3 in amino acids: CASSLQASYSNQPQHF. The CDR3 coding sequence is TGTGCCAGCAGTTTACAGGCCAGTTATAGCAATCAGCCCCAGCATTTT.

Concerning this clone: A read error is the likely source, as a far larger clone sits one nucleotide away. The rearrangement uses TRBV7-9 and TRBJ2-1, with 14 bases fitting TRBD2. Germline values: CDR1 SEHNR, CDR2 FQNEAQ (reference sequence). This CDR3 spans 15 amino acids. CDR3 coding DNA: TGTACCAGCAGCCCAGGGGGACTAGCGGGAGAAGAGCAGTTCTTC. Its translation is CTSSPGGLAGEEQFF.

The J gene is TRBJ2-7, the V gene TRBV7-8; TRBD2 agrees at 9 bases. Per the germline V gene, CDR1 is SGHVS and CDR2 is FQNEAQ. The CDR3 runs to 17 residues. The V segment lost 1 base and the J segment 5 bases; nucleotides outside the gene matches: 12. The DNA of the CDR3 is TGTGCCAGCAGCTTAGGTAGCGGGAGAACCCCGTCGGACGAGCAGTACTTC. This codes for CASSLGSGRTPSDEQYF.

A single count supports this clone. The chain carries TRBV4-3 and TRBJ2-2, with 7 nucleotides matching TRBD2. Germline values: CDR1 LGHNA, CDR2 YSLEER. The CDR3 sequence is 16 residues long. The V and J ends lost 1 base and 0 bases, in that order; junction bases with no gene match: 2. DNA of the CDR3: TGCGCCAGCAGCCAAGGGGACTACTCGAACACCGGGGAGCTGTTTTTT. It yields the protein CASSQGDYSNTGELFF.

As DNA, the CDR3 is TGCGCCAGCAGTTCGGGACCCGGAGTCACTGAAGCTTTCTTT. Its translation: CASSSGPGVTEAFF. The J gene is TRBJ1-1, the V gene TRBV5-1; D may be TRBD1 (5 bases). This CDR3 comprises 14 residues. Deletions cut 5 bases from V and 4 bases from J, with 15 bases between. CDR1 and CDR2 from the germline V gene are SGHRS and YFSETQ.

V and J are TRBV29-1 and TRBJ2-7; D call uncertain. This CDR3 contains 13 residues. Between the trimmed V and J ends, which lost 6 bases and 1 base, there was a span of 13 bases. Per germline, CDR1 SQVTM and CDR2 ANQGSEA. CDR3 residues: CSVQQKSSYEQYF. The CDR3 DNA reads TGCAGCGTACAACAAAAGAGTTCCTACGAGCAGTACTTC.

Only a few counts were recorded for this clone. The V gene is TRBV5-1, the J gene TRBJ1-1, with D unresolved. CDR1 and CDR2 from the germline V gene are SGHRS and YFSETQ. The CDR3 totals 14 residues. V was trimmed by 1 base and J by 0 bases, leaving 7 bases between them. CDR3 DNA sequence: TGCGCCAGCAGCTTGATAGACATGAACACTGAAGCTTTCTTT. Its translation: CASSLIDMNTEAFF. Using reference TRBV5-1 and TRBJ1-1 for the parts outside the CDR3, the full variable domain is KAGVTQTPRYLIKTRGQQVTLSCSPISGHRSVSWYQQTPGQGLQFLFEYFSETQRNKGNFPGRFSGRQFSNSRSEMNVSTLELGDSALYLCASSLIDMNTEAFFGQGTRLTVV.

The chain carries TRBV18 and TRBJ1-1, with D possibly TRBD1 on 5 matching bases. The CDR3 has 15 residues. V was shortened by 2 bases and J by 1 base, with 11 bases between the two germline ends. Germline V lookup: CDR1 KGHSH, CDR2 LQKENI. The CDR3 is CASSPGAMRNTEAFF. The CDR3 DNA sequence: TGTGCCAGCTCACCAGGGGCGATGCGGAACACTGAAGCTTTCTTT.

This sequence joins TRBV15 and TRBJ2-5, with D tentatively TRBD1 or TRBD2 (6 bases each). Germline lookup yields CDR1 LNHNV and CDR2 YYDKDF (reference sequence). The CDR3 loop spans 16 amino acids. The V end was cut by 1 base, the J end by 5 bases, with 17 bases between. The CDR3 sequence: CATSRAGGWGAETQYF. CDR3 DNA sequence: TGTGCCACCAGCAGAGCCGGCGGCTGGGGGGCGGAGACCCAGTACTTC.

The rearrangement uses TRBV15 and TRBJ2-1, with 11 positions matching TRBD2. The CDR3 totals 17 residues. Losses at the gene ends were 2 bases for V and 8 bases for J; bases not matched to a gene: 11. Germline values: CDR1 LNHNV, CDR2 YYDKDF (reference sequence). The CDR3, as DNA: TGTGCCACCAGCAGAACCAAACTAGCGGGAGTCGGCCATGAGCAGTTCTTC. Translated, it gives CATSRTKLAGVGHEQFF.

This rearrangement joins TRBV27 to TRBJ2-7; possible D gene TRBD1, 5 bases. V dropped 0 bases and J dropped 9 bases, with 15 bases sitting between them. Germline CDR1 is MNHEY and CDR2 is SMNVEV (reference sequence). The CDR3 totals 14 residues. The CDR3 DNA reads as TGTGCCAGCAGTTTATCCGTAGGGGCTACGGTGCAGTACTTC. As protein: CASSLSVGATVQYF.